This entry features one T cell receptor (beta chain) sequence. Sequencing used immunoSEQ multiplex PCR; TCRdb keeps in-frame clones, though not all of them. The table includes some 58,000 clones, 65% to 85% detected once. The data belong to a study of OX40 agonist ivuxolimab in advanced cancers. CDR3 length equals 14 residues. V dropped 3 bases and J dropped 5; count of bases not matched to a gene: 7. CDR1 SGHKS and CDR2 YYEKEE come from the germline V gene (reference sequence). Sequenced material: CD4+ or CD8+ T cells sorted from blood, taken in a trial of the OX40 agonist ivuxolimab. This clonotype was obtained from an adult with an advanced solid tumor such as melanoma, head and neck, liver or kidney cancer. V is TRBV5-5 and J is TRBJ2-5; the match to TRBD1 covers 7 bases. The CDR3 DNA follows: TGTGCCAGCAGCTCGCGACAGGGAGAGGAGACCCAGTACTTC. It specifies CASSSRQGEETQYF.